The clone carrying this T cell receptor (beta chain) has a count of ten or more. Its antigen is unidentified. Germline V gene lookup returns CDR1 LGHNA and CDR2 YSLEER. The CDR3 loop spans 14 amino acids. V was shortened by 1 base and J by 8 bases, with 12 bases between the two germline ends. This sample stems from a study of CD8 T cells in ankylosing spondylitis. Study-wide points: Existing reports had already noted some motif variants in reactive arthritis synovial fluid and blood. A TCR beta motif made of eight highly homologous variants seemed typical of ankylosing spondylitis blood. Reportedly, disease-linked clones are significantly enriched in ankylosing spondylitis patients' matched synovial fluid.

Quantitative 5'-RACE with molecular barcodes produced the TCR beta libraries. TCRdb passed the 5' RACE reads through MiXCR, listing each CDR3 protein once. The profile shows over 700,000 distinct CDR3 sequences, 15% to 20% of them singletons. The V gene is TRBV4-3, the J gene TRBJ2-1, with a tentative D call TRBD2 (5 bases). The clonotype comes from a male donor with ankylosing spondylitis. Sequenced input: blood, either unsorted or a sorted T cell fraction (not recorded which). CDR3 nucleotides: TGCGCCAGCAGCCAAGTAGAGGGTAGCGATGAGCAGTTCTTC. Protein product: CASSQVEGSDEQFF.